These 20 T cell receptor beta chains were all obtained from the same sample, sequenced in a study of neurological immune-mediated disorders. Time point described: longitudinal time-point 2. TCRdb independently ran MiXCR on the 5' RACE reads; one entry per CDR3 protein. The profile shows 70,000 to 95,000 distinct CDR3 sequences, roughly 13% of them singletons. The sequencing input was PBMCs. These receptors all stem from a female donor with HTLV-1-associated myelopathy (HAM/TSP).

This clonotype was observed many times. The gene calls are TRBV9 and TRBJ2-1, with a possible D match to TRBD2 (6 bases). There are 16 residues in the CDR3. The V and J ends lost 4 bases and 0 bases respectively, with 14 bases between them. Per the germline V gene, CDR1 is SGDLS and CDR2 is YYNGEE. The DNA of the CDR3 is TGTGCCAGCAGCTTCGGAGGGACGAGCTCCTACAATGAGCAGTTCTTC. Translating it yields CASSFGGTSSYNEQFF.

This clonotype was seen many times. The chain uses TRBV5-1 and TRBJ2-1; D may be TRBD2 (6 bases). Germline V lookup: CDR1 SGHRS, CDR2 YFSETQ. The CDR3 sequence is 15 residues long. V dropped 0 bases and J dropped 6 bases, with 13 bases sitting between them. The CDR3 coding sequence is TGCGCCAGCAGCTTGGGATCCTTCGGGAGCAATGAGCAGTTCTTC. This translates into CASSLGSFGSNEQFF.

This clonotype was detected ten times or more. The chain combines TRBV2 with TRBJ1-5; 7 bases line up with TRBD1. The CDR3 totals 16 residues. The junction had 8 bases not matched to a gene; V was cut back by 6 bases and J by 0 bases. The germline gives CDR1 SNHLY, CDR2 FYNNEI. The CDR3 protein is CASSLLGTDSNQPQHF. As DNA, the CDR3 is TGTGCCAGCAGCCTACTCGGGACAGATAGCAATCAGCCCCAGCATTTT.

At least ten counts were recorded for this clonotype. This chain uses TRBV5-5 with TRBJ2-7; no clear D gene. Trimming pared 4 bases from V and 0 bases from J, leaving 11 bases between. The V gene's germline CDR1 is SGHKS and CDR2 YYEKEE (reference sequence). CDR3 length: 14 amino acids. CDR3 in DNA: TGTGCCAGCAGCCCGTCCGGTTTCTCCTACGAGCAGTACTTC. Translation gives CASSPSGFSYEQYF.

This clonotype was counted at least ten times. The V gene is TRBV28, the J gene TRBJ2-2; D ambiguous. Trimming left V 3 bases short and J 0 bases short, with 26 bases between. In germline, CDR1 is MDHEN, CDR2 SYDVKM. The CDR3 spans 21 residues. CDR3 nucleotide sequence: TGTGCCAGCAGTTTCAGTCTCACCTGGAGCGAGAGATTCGCGAACACCGGGGAGCTGTTTTTT. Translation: CASSFSLTWSERFANTGELFF.

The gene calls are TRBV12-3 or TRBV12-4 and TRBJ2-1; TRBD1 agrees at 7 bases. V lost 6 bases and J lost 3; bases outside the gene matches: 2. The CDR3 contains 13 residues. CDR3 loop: CASRRDSYNEQFF. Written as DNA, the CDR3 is TGTGCCAGCAGGAGGGACAGCTACAATGAGCAGTTCTTC.

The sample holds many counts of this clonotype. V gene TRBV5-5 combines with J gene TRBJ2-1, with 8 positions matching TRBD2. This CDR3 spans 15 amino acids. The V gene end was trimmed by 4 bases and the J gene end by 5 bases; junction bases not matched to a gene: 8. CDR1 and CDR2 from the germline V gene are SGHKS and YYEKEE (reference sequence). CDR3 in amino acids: CASSPLAGFDNEQFF. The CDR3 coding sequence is TGTGCCAGCAGCCCGCTAGCGGGTTTTGACAATGAGCAGTTCTTC.

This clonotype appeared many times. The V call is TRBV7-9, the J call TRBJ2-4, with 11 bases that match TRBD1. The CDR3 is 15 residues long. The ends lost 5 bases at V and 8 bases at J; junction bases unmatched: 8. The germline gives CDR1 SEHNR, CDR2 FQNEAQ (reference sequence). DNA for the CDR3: TGTGCCAGCAGCCTAAAAGGGGACAGGGGGGACATTCAGTACTTC. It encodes CASSLKGDRGDIQYF.

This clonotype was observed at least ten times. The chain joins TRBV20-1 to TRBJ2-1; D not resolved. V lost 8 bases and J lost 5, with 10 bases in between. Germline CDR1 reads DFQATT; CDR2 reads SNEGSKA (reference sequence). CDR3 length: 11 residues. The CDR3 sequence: CSPKSHNEQFF. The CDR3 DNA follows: TGCAGTCCTAAGTCCCACAATGAGCAGTTCTTC.

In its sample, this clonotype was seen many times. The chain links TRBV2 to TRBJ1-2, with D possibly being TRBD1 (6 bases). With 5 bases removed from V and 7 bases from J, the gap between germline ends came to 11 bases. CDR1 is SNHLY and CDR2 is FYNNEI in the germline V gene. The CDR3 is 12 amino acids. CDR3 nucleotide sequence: TGTGCCAGCAGTACGACGGGGGCTGGCTACACCTTC. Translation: CASSTTGAGYTF.

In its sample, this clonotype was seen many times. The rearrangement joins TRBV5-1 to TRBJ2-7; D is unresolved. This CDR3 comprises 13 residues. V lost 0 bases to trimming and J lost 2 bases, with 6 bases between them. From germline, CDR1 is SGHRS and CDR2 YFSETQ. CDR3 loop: CASSLAHTYEQYF. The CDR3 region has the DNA TGCGCCAGCAGCTTGGCCCACACCTACGAGCAGTACTTC.

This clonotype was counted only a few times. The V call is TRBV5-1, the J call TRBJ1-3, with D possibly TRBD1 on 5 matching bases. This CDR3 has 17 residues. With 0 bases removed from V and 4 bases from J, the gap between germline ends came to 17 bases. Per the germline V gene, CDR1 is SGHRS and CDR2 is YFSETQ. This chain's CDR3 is CASSLAQGAFYGNTIYF. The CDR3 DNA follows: TGCGCCAGCAGCTTGGCCCAGGGAGCCTTCTACGGAAACACCATATATTTT. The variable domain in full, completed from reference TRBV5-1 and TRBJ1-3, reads KAGVTQTPRYLIKTRGQQVTLSCSPISGHRSVSWYQQTPGQGLQFLFEYFSETQRNKGNFPGRFSGRQFSNSRSEMNVSTLELGDSALYLCASSLAQGAFYGNTIYFGEGSWLTVV.

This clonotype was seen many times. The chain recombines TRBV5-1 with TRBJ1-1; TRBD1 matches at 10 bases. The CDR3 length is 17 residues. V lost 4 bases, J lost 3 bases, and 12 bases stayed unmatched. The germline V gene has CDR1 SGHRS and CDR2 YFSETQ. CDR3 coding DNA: TGCGCCAGCAGCCGAGTCCCGGGACAGGGGCCCGACACTGAAGCTTTCTTT. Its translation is CASSRVPGQGPDTEAFF.

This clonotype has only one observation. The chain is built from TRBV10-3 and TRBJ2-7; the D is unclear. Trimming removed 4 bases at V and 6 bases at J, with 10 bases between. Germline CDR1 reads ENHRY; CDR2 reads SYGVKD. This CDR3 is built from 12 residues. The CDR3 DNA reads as TGTGCCATCAGTGCGGCAGCCATCGAGCAGTACTTC. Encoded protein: CAISAAAIEQYF.

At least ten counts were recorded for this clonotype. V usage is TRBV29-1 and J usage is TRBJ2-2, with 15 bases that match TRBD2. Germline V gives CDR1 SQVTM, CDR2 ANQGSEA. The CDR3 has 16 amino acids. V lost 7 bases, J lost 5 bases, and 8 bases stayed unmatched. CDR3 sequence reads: CSAGLAGGVWTGELFF. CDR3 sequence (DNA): TGCAGCGCCGGACTAGCGGGGGGGGTGTGGACCGGGGAGCTGTTTTTT.

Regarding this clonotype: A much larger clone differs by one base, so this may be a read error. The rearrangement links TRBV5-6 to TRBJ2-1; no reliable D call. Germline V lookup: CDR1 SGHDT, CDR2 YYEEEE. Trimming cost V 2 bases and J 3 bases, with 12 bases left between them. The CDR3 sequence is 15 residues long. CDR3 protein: CASSFFTYGYNEQFF. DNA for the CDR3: TGTGCCAGCAGCTTCTTTACTTACGGCTACAATGAGCAGTTCTTC.

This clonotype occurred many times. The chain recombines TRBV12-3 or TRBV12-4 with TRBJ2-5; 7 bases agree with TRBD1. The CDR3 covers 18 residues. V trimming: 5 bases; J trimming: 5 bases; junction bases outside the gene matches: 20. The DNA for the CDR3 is TGTGCCAGCAGTACCGAGAGTCACAGGGGTCGACCTGTTGAGACCCAGTACTTC. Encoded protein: CASSTESHRGRPVETQYF.

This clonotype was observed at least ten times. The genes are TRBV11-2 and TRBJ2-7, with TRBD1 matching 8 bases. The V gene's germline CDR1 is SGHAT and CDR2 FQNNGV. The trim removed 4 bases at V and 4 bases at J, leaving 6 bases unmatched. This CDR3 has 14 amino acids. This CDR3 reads CASSSQTGAYEQYF. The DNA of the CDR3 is TGTGCCAGCAGCTCGCAGACAGGGGCGTACGAGCAGTACTTC.

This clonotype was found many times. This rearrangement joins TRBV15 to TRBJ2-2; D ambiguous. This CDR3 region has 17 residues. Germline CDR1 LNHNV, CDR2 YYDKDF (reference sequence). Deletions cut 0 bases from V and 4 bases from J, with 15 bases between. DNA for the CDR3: TGTGCCACCAGCAGAGATCCAACGGGTAGAAGCACCGGGGAGCTGTTTTTT. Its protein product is CATSRDPTGRSTGELFF.

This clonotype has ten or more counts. The CDR3 nucleotides are TGTGCCAGCAGCTCAGGGACTAGCGCCGCAGATACGCAGTATTTT. Translation gives CASSSGTSAADTQYF. This chain uses TRBV2 with TRBJ2-3; TRBD2 agrees at 10 bases. Germline assignment: CDR1 SNHLY and CDR2 FYNNEI. The trim removed 6 bases at V and 4 bases at J, leaving 7 bases unmatched. The length of the CDR3 is 15 residues.